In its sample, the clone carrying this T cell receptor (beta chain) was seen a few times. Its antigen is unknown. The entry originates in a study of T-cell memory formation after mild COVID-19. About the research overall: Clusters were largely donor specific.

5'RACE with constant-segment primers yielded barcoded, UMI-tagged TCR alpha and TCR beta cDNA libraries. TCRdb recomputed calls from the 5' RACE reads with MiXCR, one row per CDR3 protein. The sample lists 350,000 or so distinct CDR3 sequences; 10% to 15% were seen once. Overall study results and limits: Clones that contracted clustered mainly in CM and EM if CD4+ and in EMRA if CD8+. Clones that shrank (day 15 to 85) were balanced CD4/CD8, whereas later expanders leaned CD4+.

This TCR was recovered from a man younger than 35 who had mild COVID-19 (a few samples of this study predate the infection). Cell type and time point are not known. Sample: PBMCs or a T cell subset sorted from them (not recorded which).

The CDR3 spells CASRPPGQGGGYTF. The CDR3 nucleotides are TGTGCCAGCCGGCCCCCGGGGCAGGGAGGTGGCTACACCTTC. V is TRBV12-3 or TRBV12-4 and J is TRBJ1-2; tentatively, D is TRBD1 (5 bases). The V gene lost 8 bases and the J gene lost 7 bases, with 20 bases spanning the gap. The CDR3 runs 14 residues.